This record covers a single TCR beta chain. Its recognized antigen is unknown. No base-level quality is on record; no much larger clone is a single base apart. Collaborating institutions collected whole blood in K2EDTA tubes following their own protocols. Collaborator samples were shipped for TCRbeta analysis as frozen whole blood, isolated PBMCs, or DNA extracted from either sample type. This sample is drawn from a study of blood T cell repertoires in COVID-19 (dated by TCRdb to the early 2020s). About the investigation overall: Samples covering the acute and convalescent phases of COVID-19 were provided by collaborators in the United States, Italy and Spain. The material from the prospective study consisted of cDNA or gDNA derived from T cells, B-cell-depleted T cells, or PBMCs. The dataset comprised deeply sampled blood TCRbeta repertoires from subjects exposed to, actively infected with, or recovered from COVID-19. The repertoires were made available in a free public database intended to serve as a resource for research on the immune response to SARS-CoV-2. The samples were drawn from two sources: the first 160 participants of the ongoing ImmuneRACE study, and 1,200 or so subjects contributed by 6 global collaborators. Sample metadata almost always included a de-identified subject ID, COVID-19 status, age in years and sex. HLA class I and class II types, where available, came from metadata supplied by the sample provider rather than from assay-based typing. Overall study outcomes, separate from this receptor: The amount of clinical and demographic metadata varied by source and participant and was provided uncurated.

V is clipped by 1 base and J by 7 bases, and the sequence between their germline boundaries is 13 bases long. The germline V gene encodes CDR1 LNHDA and CDR2 SQIVND (reference sequence). From the cysteine up to the phenylalanine, the CDR3 has a length of 14 residues. Here the CDR3 DNA is all that survives: 42 bases in frame from base 1. TCRbeta CDR3 regions were amplified from genomic DNA using the immunoSEQ Assay, a bias-controlled multiplex PCR. In the source study's methods: The number of nucleated cells in each sample was estimated from the amplification of reference gene primers within the assay. To quantify the absolute abundance of each unique TCRbeta CDR3 rearrangement, sequence reads were collapsed and filtered. For each sample, productive Simpson clonality was calculated by taking the square root of Simpson's diversity index across productive rearrangements. Entries here come from immuneACCESS through TCRdb and include only in-frame sequences with V and J called. Some clones fail to appear in such tables; in the studies checked, an unresolved V gene covers under half of the shortfall, and the cause of the remainder is unknown. V and J calls and clone size come straight from that table; D and trimming were deduced from the DNA. The sample yields about 250,000 clones; 70% to 90% were counted once. The ten largest clones represent approximately 3.3% of the sample.

The rearranged segments are TRBV19 and TRBJ1-1; possibly the D gene is TRBD1, per 5 matching bases. Specimen: peripheral blood. This TCR came from a man between 18 and 29 years old with active or convalescent COVID-19. The bases read TGTGCCAGTAGTATAGGCGGGGGAGGTGGTGAAGCTTTCTTT. Translated, this is CASSIGGGGGEAFF.